One sample yielded the 5 T cell receptor beta chains listed below, sequenced in a study of blood T cell repertoires in COVID-19 (dated by TCRdb to the early 2020s). The method was the immunoSEQ multiplex PCR assay. As stored in TCRdb, this immuneACCESS dataset retains in-frame rearrangements with V and J assigned. A fraction of the clones does not appear; measured against another copy, unresolved V genes explain less than half of the discrepancy, and the remainder lacks a known reason. The table for this sample lists 150,000 to 200,000 clones; roughly four fifths of them were counted only once. Of the sample, 11% falls within the top ten clones. The sample taken for sequencing was peripheral blood. The receptors derive from a man in his sixties with active or convalescent COVID-19.

The chain has TRBV5-4 and TRBJ1-6, with D possibly being TRBD1 (5 bases). V was trimmed by 0 bases and J by 9 bases, leaving 13 bases between them. The length of the CDR3 is 15 residues. The germline gives CDR1 SGHNT, CDR2 YYREEE (reference sequence). The CDR3 sequence: CASSLEGYGGSPLHF. CDR3 sequence (DNA): TGTGCCAGCAGCTTGGAGGGGTATGGTGGTTCACCCCTCCACTTT.

The genes are TRBV2 and TRBJ2-7, with a tentative D call TRBD1 (5 bases). The CDR3 contains 11 residues. Germline CDR1 is SNHLY and CDR2 is FYNNEI. Trimming took 10 bases from V and 5 from J, leaving 12 bases between them. The CDR3 protein is CANRQGHEQYF. DNA for the CDR3: TGTGCCAATCGTCAGGGCCACGAGCAGTACTTC.

The chain couples TRBV20-1 to TRBJ1-5, with D perhaps TRBD1 (6 bases). CDR3 length equals 15 residues. The germline CDR1 and CDR2 sequences are DFQATT and SNEGSKA (reference sequence). V shed 3 bases and J shed 3 bases, with 15 bases lying between them. CDR3 bases: TGCAGTGCTAGTCCTACAGGGAAGGACAATCAGCCCCAGCATTTT. Protein product: CSASPTGKDNQPQHF.

The rearrangement uses TRBV7-2 and TRBJ1-2, with 7 bases matching TRBD1. With V trimmed by 5 bases and J by 0 bases, 9 bases remained unmatched. Germline values: CDR1 SGHTA, CDR2 FQGNSA. The CDR3 contains 16 residues. The CDR3 region is CASSNRQGPANYGYTF. The CDR3 bases are TGTGCCAGCAGCAATAGACAGGGCCCAGCTAACTATGGCTACACCTTC.

This clone showed up just once. The chain carries TRBV25-1 and TRBJ2-7, with 7 bases that match TRBD2. V shed 3 bases and J 0 bases; nucleotides not matched to a gene: 5. Per germline, CDR1 MGHDK and CDR2 SYGVNS. CDR3 length equals 15 residues. The CDR3 reads CASSDTREVSYEQYF. CDR3 DNA sequence: TGTGCCAGCAGTGATACCCGGGAGGTCTCCTACGAGCAGTACTTC.